This T cell receptor beta chain stems from a study of technical replicates of blood from a handful of donors. The J segment lost 7 bases and the V segment lost 5 bases, leaving 12 bases of the junction unmatched. Germline lookup yields CDR1 SGHAT and CDR2 FQNNGV. CDR3 size: 15 residues. Assay used: immunoSEQ multiplex PCR; TCRdb lists only in-frame clones, some missing. The data show over 70,000 clones, about 96% seen once. This clonotype originated in a human donor in good health. The chain carries TRBV11-2 and TRBJ2-7, with 9 bases fitting TRBD1. Input material: T cells isolated from PBMCs. The CDR3 protein is CASSRTGQGSQEQYF. CDR3 in DNA: TGTGCCAGCAGCCGAACCGGACAGGGGTCTCAGGAGCAGTACTTC.